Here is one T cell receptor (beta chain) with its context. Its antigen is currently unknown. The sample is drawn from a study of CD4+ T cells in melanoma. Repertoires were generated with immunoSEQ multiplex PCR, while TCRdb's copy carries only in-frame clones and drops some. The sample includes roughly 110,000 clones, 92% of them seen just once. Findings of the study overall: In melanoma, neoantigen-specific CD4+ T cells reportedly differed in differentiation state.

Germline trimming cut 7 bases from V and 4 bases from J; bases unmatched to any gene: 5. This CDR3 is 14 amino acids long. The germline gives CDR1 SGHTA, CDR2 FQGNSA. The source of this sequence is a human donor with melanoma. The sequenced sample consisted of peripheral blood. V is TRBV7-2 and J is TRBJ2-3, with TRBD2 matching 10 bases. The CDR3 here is CASNPGLAADTQYF. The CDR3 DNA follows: TGTGCCAGCAACCCAGGACTAGCGGCAGATACGCAGTATTTT.